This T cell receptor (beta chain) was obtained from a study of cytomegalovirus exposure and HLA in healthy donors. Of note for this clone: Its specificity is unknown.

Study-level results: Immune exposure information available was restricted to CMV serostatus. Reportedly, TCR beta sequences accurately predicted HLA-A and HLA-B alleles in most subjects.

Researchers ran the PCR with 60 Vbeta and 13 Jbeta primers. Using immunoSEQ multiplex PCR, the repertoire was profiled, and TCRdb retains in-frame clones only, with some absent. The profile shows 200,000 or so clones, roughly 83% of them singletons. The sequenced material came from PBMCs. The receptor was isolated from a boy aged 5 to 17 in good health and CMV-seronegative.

The CDR3: CASSEEGILGETQYF. The CDR3 DNA reads TGTGCCAGCAGTGAGGAGGGTATCTTAGGGGAGACCCAGTACTTC. The chain joins TRBV6-1 to TRBJ2-5, with D maybe TRBD2 (6 bases). The CDR3 is 15 amino acids. With 3 bases removed from V and 5 bases from J, the gap between germline ends came to 16 bases. Looked up from germline, CDR1 is MNHNS and CDR2 is SASEGT.